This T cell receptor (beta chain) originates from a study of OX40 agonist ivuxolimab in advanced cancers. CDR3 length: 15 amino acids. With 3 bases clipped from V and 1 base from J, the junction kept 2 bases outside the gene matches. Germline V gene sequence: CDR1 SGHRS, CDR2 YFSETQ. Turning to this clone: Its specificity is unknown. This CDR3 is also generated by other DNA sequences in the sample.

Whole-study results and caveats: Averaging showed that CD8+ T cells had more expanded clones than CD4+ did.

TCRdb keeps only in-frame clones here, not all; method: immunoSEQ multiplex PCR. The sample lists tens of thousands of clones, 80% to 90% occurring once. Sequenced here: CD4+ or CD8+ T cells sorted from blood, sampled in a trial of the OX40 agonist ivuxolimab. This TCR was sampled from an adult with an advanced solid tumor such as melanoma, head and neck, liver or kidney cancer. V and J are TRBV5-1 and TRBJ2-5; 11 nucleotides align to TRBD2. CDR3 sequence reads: CASSSLAGVQETQYF. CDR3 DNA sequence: TGCGCCAGCAGCTCACTAGCGGGAGTCCAAGAGACCCAGTACTTC.